A single sample is the source of the 18 T cell receptor beta chains below, sequenced in a study of post-analysis software for immune sequencing data (dated by TCRdb to 2013 to 2016). On the study overall, not on this receptor specifically: Patients showed significantly higher frequencies than controls for a handful of TRBV segments, among them TRBV5-6, TRBV5-1 and TRBV20-1.

These receptors are not linked to any known antigen. Receptor amplification or capture employed PCR. These reads were obtained on an Illumina HiSeq 2500. Unique molecular identifiers were incorporated into TCR beta cDNA libraries to reduce PCR and sequencing biases. Starting from the raw public reads, TCRdb applied fastp trimming at Q25, assembled clones with MiXCR and retained in-frame beta chains. Records with the same CDR3 protein are collapsed into one entry carrying the most frequent genes and DNA. The sample table shows some 890,000 distinct CDR3 sequences, and under 70% are seen once. 4% to 5.5% of the sample rests with the top ten. The sample taken for sequencing was blood. These receptors came from a girl aged 5-17 years with multiple sclerosis.

V is TRBV12-3 or TRBV12-4 and J is TRBJ2-2; 7 bases align to TRBD2. The CDR3 length is 16 residues. Losses at the gene ends were 2 bases for V and 3 bases for J; bases not matched to a gene: 6. The CDR3 reads CASSLSAGVHTGELFF. For the CDR3, the DNA is TGTGCCAGCAGTTTATCGGCGGGAGTGCACACCGGGGAGCTGTTTTTT.

On this clonotype: The CDR3 ends on some other residue instead of the conserved phenylalanine or tryptophan, so this is likely a read error. The chain has TRBV6-4 and TRBJ2-1; weak D call: TRBD2 (6 bases). Deletions cut 2 bases from V and 4 bases from J, with 12 bases between. The CDR3 is made up of 15 amino acids. Germline values: CDR1 MRHNA, CDR2 SNTAGT. CDR3 bases: TGTGCCAGCAGTGACGAAGCGGGCGGTTACAATGAGCAGTTCTTA. Its translation is CASSDEAGGYNEQFL.

This clonotype was counted ten times or more. The gene calls are TRBV30 and TRBJ2-7, with unresolved D. V was shortened by 1 base and J by 7 bases, with 11 bases between the two germline ends. Germline loops: CDR1 GTSNPN, CDR2 SVGIG (reference sequence). CDR3 length: 12 amino acids. This CDR3 reads CAWSEGMGEQYF. The CDR3 region has the DNA TGTGCCTGGAGTGAGGGAATGGGAGAGCAGTACTTC. The whole variable domain, remainder taken from reference TRBV30 and TRBJ2-7, is SQTIHQWPATLVQPVGSPLSLECTVEGTSNPNLYWYRQAAGRGLQLLFYSVGIGQISSEVPQNLSASRPQDRQFILSSKKLLLSDSGFYLCAWSEGMGEQYFGPGTRLTVT.

The CDR3 loop reads CASSLGHAQETQYF. The DNA for the CDR3 is TGTGCCAGCTCGTTGGGACACGCACAAGAGACCCAGTACTTC. The V call is TRBV18, the J call TRBJ2-5, with D perhaps TRBD1 (6 bases). Trimming shortened V by 6 bases and J by 2 bases, and 13 bases separated the two germline ends. Germline V gives CDR1 KGHSH, CDR2 LQKENI. The CDR3 runs 14 residues. The variable domain in full, with the rest retrieved from reference TRBV18 and TRBJ2-5, is NAGVMQNPRHLVRRRGQEARLRCSPMKGHSHVYWYRQLPEEGLKFMVYLQKENIIDESGMPKERFSAEFPKEGPSILRIQQVVRGDSAAYFCASSLGHAQETQYFGPGTRLLVL.

The chain carries TRBV7-2 and TRBJ1-6, with 11 bases matching TRBD1. The V gene's germline CDR1 is SGHTA and CDR2 FQGNSA. The length of the CDR3 is 15 residues. The V gene end was trimmed by 5 bases and the J gene end by 8 bases; junction bases not matched to a gene: 5. The CDR3 sequence is CASSPRTGGDSPLHF. The CDR3 DNA reads TGTGCCAGCAGCCCTCGGACAGGGGGCGATTCACCCCTCCACTTT.

This clonotype was counted many times. The chain has TRBV5-1 and TRBJ2-7; 7 nucleotides match TRBD1. Losses at the gene ends were 0 bases for V and 1 base for J; bases not matched to a gene: 4. CDR1 and CDR2 from the germline V gene are SGHRS and YFSETQ. The CDR3 has 15 amino acids. CDR3 DNA sequence: TGCGCCAGCAGCTTGGCCGGGACAGCATCCTACGAGCAGTACTTC. Translating it yields CASSLAGTASYEQYF. Supplemented by reference TRBV5-1 and TRBJ2-7, the full variable domain reads KAGVTQTPRYLIKTRGQQVTLSCSPISGHRSVSWYQQTPGQGLQFLFEYFSETQRNKGNFPGRFSGRQFSNSRSEMNVSTLELGDSALYLCASSLAGTASYEQYFGPGTRLTVT.

V and J are TRBV20-1 and TRBJ2-5; D is uncertain. Looked up from germline, CDR1 is DFQATT and CDR2 is SNEGSKA (reference sequence). This CDR3 spans 15 amino acids. The V end was cut by 1 base, the J end by 3 bases, with 15 bases between. The CDR3 nucleotides are TGCAGTGCTAGAGTGGTGGAGCACCACAAAGAGACCCAGTACTTC. Translation: CSARVVEHHKETQYF.

The chain uses TRBV7-6 and TRBJ1-4, with TRBD1 as a possible D gene (5 bases). Trimming left V 0 bases short and J 3 bases short, with 17 bases between. From germline, CDR1 is SGHVS and CDR2 FNYEAQ. The CDR3 runs to 18 residues. DNA for the CDR3: TGTGCCAGCAGCTTAGCCCCACGTGTGACAGCTTCTAATGAAAAACTGTTTTTT. This sequence encodes CASSLAPRVTASNEKLFF.

This clonotype was counted only a few times. Here the CDR3 DNA reads TGCGCCAGCAGCTCACAGGGAGATCAGCCCCAGCATTTT. It specifies CASSSQGDQPQHF. The genes are TRBV5-1 and TRBJ1-5; maybe TRBD1 (6 bases). Germline loops: CDR1 SGHRS, CDR2 YFSETQ. The CDR3 sequence is 13 residues long. The V and J ends lost 3 bases and 5 bases respectively, with 9 bases between them.

The chain combines TRBV29-1 with TRBJ1-6; 7 nucleotides line up with TRBD1. The CDR3 is made up of 15 amino acids. Per the germline V gene, CDR1 is SQVTM and CDR2 is ANQGSEA. V dropped 6 bases and J dropped 7; count of bases not matched to a gene: 12. The CDR3 reads CSVRLPGQLNSPLHF. DNA of the CDR3: TGCAGCGTCCGGCTCCCGGGACAGTTGAATTCACCCCTCCACTTT.

The V call is TRBV7-2, the J call TRBJ2-3, with D unresolved. This CDR3 comprises 16 residues. Trimming removed 1 base from V and 8 bases from J, with 19 bases in between. Germline CDR1 SGHTA, CDR2 FQGNSA. DNA for the CDR3: TGTGCCAGCAGCTTAGTTGTGACGGCCGGTGGGCCTACGCAGTATTTT. Its translation: CASSLVVTAGGPTQYF.

J is TRBJ2-2 and V is TRBV12-3 or TRBV12-4; 14 nucleotides align to TRBD2. The ends lost 0 bases at V and 5 bases at J; junction bases unmatched: 2. The CDR3 has 17 amino acids. CDR3 residues: CASSLAGLAGGTGELFF. The CDR3 region has the DNA TGTGCCAGCAGTTTAGCAGGACTAGCGGGAGGAACCGGGGAGCTGTTTTTT.

As concerns this clonotype: A read error may account for a junction end that differs from germline. This sequence joins TRBV27 and TRBJ2-7; no firm D call. The CDR3 contains 13 residues. Germline V lookup: CDR1 MNHEY, CDR2 SMNVEV (reference sequence). This CDR3 is CASSLSLSYEQYF. For the CDR3, the DNA is TGCGCCAGCAGCTTGAGTCTTTCCTACGAGCAGTACTTC.

This clonotype was observed a handful of times. A junction end diverges from the germline sequence, so it may reflect a read error. J is TRBJ2-5 and V is TRBV5-1; TRBD2 might be the D (7 bases). The germline V gene has CDR1 SGHRS and CDR2 YFSETQ. The CDR3 runs 15 residues. The CDR3 nucleotides are TGTGCCAGCAGCTTAGGGGGGGGCAGCCAAGAGACCCAGTACTTC. Translated: CASSLGGGSQETQYF.

This clonotype was seen a handful of times. The genes are TRBV25-1 and TRBJ2-1; possibly TRBD1 for D (6 bases). Germline CDR1 MGHDK, CDR2 SYGVNS. This CDR3 is built from 15 residues. V gave up 5 bases and J gave up 5 bases, with 16 bases separating them. CDR3 coding DNA: TGTGCCAGCAGTTCCCCCGGGACAAAAAACAATGAGCAGTTCTTC. Protein sequence: CASSSPGTKNNEQFF.

J is TRBJ1-5 and V is TRBV7-9, with 8 bases that match TRBD1. Trimming cost V 5 bases and J 5 bases; bases outside gene matches: 11. Germline V gene lookup returns CDR1 SEHNR and CDR2 FQNEAQ (reference sequence). The CDR3 is 16 residues long. CDR3 in amino acids: CASSPSGGTGDQPQHF. The DNA for the CDR3 is TGTGCCAGCAGCCCCAGCGGGGGGACAGGAGATCAGCCCCAGCATTTT.

This chain links TRBV15 with TRBJ2-1, with 14 bases that match TRBD2. V shed 4 bases and J 6 bases; nucleotides not matched to a gene: 2. The germline V gene encodes CDR1 LNHNV and CDR2 YYDKDF (reference sequence). The CDR3 loop spans 15 amino acids. For the CDR3, the DNA is TGTGCCACCAGCACCGGGACTAGCGGGGGCAATGAGCAGTTCTTC. Its protein is CATSTGTSGGNEQFF.

For this clonotype: A junction boundary mismatches the germline segment, possibly from a read error. This chain uses TRBV11-2 with TRBJ1-5; TRBD1 might be the D (5 bases). The CDR3 runs 15 residues. Germline CDR1 reads SGHAT; CDR2 reads FQNNGV. This CDR3 reads CTSSPGGTGNQPQHF. The CDR3, as DNA: TGTACCAGCAGCCCTGGTGGGACGGGCAATCAGCCCCAGCATTTT.